A single sample gave rise to the 22 T cell receptor beta chains below, sequenced in a study of cytomegalovirus exposure and HLA in healthy donors. PCR primers comprised 60 Vbeta and 13 Jbeta primers. TCRdb's copy holds only in-frame clones and misses some; the assay was immunoSEQ multiplex PCR. The sample lists over 100,000 clones, about two thirds occurring once. Sequences were obtained from PBMCs. The receptors were sampled from a man in his forties or fifties in good health and CMV-seropositive.

The V gene is TRBV2, the J gene TRBJ1-2; TRBD1 aligns across 7 bases. The germline gives CDR1 SNHLY, CDR2 FYNNEI. The CDR3 is 13 residues long. The V segment lost 8 bases and the J segment 4 bases; nucleotides outside the gene matches: 7. The CDR3 region is CASRDRQSYGYTF. In nucleotides, the CDR3 is TGTGCCAGCCGGGACAGACAATCCTATGGCTACACCTTC.

The rearrangement joins TRBV29-1 to TRBJ2-7; 13 positions match TRBD2. The CDR3 has 14 amino acids. Germline CDR1 is SQVTM and CDR2 is ANQGSEA. Losses at the gene ends were 6 bases for V and 4 bases for J; bases not matched to a gene: 6. CDR3 residues: CSVRTSGSMYEQYF. In DNA form, the CDR3 reads TGCAGCGTAAGGACTAGCGGGAGTATGTACGAGCAGTACTTC.

The CDR3 DNA reads as TGCGCCAGCTCGCGGGTGGGGTCCCCTGGCTACACCTTC. It is translated as CASSRVGSPGYTF. V gene TRBV5-1 combines with J gene TRBJ1-2, with D unclear. From germline, CDR1 is SGHRS and CDR2 YFSETQ. CDR3 length equals 13 residues. V lost 7 bases and J lost 7, with 17 bases in between.

The chain joins TRBV2 to TRBJ2-2, with D perhaps TRBD2 (6 bases). The CDR3 is made up of 17 amino acids. Germline V gene sequence: CDR1 SNHLY, CDR2 FYNNEI. V lost 2 bases, J lost 1 base, and 14 bases lay in between. The CDR3 loop reads CASSEKSRGKNTGELFF. The DNA for the CDR3 is TGTGCCAGCAGTGAAAAGAGTCGGGGGAAGAACACCGGGGAGCTGTTTTTT. Full variable domain (outside the CDR3, taken from reference TRBV2 and TRBJ2-2): EPEVTQTPSHQVTQMGQEVILRCVPISNHLYFYWYRQILGQKVEFLVSFYNNEISEKSEIFDDQFSVERPDGSNFTLKIRSTKLEDSAMYFCASSEKSRGKNTGELFFGEGSRLTVL.

This clone was seen a few times. The chain uses TRBV5-1 and TRBJ2-7; D perhaps matches TRBD1 (7 bases). The CDR3 covers 14 residues. Deletions cut 4 bases from V and 1 base from J, with 12 bases between. Germline CDR1 is SGHRS and CDR2 is YFSETQ. This CDR3 is CASSTGDLSYEQYF. The DNA for the CDR3 is TGCGCCAGCAGCACAGGGGACTTATCCTACGAGCAGTACTTC.

The J gene is TRBJ2-1, the V gene TRBV18; 7 nucleotides line up with TRBD2. The germline V gene encodes CDR1 KGHSH and CDR2 LQKENI. V was clipped by 3 bases and J by 4 bases; unmatched bases: 18. The CDR3 contains 19 residues. The CDR3 DNA is TGTGCCAGCTCACCTCAGGTGGGGGGGACCCCTCAGGGATACAATGAGCAGTTCTTC. Translating gives CASSPQVGGTPQGYNEQFF.

This clone was found a few times. The V gene is TRBV4-2, the J gene TRBJ2-1, with 10 positions matching TRBD2. The CDR3 has 16 residues. V shed 4 bases, J shed 8 bases, and the junction held 11 bases outside the gene matches. Germline V lookup: CDR1 LGHNA, CDR2 YNFKEQ. The CDR3 spells CASSPSAGGRGDEQFF. CDR3 DNA sequence: TGTGCCAGCAGCCCTTCAGCGGGAGGGAGGGGAGATGAGCAGTTCTTC.

The chain joins TRBV5-4 to TRBJ1-2; D unclear. The V end lost 0 bases, the J end lost 1 base, and 7 bases lay between the germline ends. CDR3 length: 14 amino acids. CDR1 is SGHNT, CDR2 YYREEE, per germline (reference sequence). CDR3 loop: CASSLGGINYGYTF. The CDR3 nucleotides are TGTGCCAGCAGCTTGGGCGGGATTAACTATGGCTACACCTTC.

The J gene is TRBJ1-4, the V gene TRBV7-2; D is possibly TRBD1 (6 bases). The length of the CDR3 is 13 residues. Trimming pared 8 bases from V and 8 bases from J, leaving 15 bases between. Germline loops: CDR1 SGHTA, CDR2 FQGNSA. The CDR3 sequence: CASSRDIGEKLFF. As DNA, the CDR3 is TGTGCCAGCTCTCGGGACATAGGAGAAAAACTGTTTTTT.

This clone was found once. The chain uses TRBV19 and TRBJ1-2; TRBD1 matches 9 bases. The CDR3 has 16 residues. The J segment lost 4 bases and the V segment lost 3 bases, leaving 9 bases of the junction unmatched. Germline CDR1 LNHDA, CDR2 SQIVND (reference sequence). CDR3 coding DNA: TGTGCCAGTAGTATGGATCCGGGACAGGGCGCCTATGGCTACACCTTC. Protein: CASSMDPGQGAYGYTF.

This clone was observed a handful of times. The junction departs from germline at one end; a sequencing error may be responsible. The V and J genes are TRBV6-1 and TRBJ2-3; 10 bases match TRBD2. The CDR3 length is 13 residues. Germline CDR1 reads MNHNS; CDR2 reads SASEGT. CDR3 coding DNA: TGTGCCAGCAGTGAAAGGCCGGGACTAGCGACGAATTTT. Encoded protein: CASSERPGLATNF.

The chain couples TRBV5-1 to TRBJ2-1; TRBD2 is a possible D gene (6 bases). V lost 6 bases, J lost 6 bases, and 19 bases lay in between. The V gene's germline CDR1 is SGHRS and CDR2 YFSETQ. The CDR3 is 15 residues long. In DNA form, the CDR3 reads TGCGCCAGCACCAAGGCTAGCGACCCGGGCAATGAGCAGTTCTTC. Protein product: CASTKASDPGNEQFF.

This clone was recorded only once. The chain combines TRBV7-9 with TRBJ2-6; D is unclear. CDR3 size: 16 residues. Germline V gene data show CDR1 as SEHNR and CDR2 as FQNEAQ (reference sequence). Trimming took 1 base from V and 0 from J, leaving 7 bases between them. The CDR3 coding sequence is TGTGCCAGCAGCTTAGGACAAAGCTCTGGGGCCAACGTCCTGACTTTC. Encoded protein: CASSLGQSSGANVLTF.

The V call is TRBV19, the J call TRBJ2-7; TRBD1 aligns across 7 bases. The V segment lost 7 bases and the J segment 3 bases; nucleotides outside the gene matches: 12. CDR3 size: 15 residues. Germline CDR1 is LNHDA and CDR2 is SQIVND (reference sequence). The CDR3 region is CASTSGTTGLYEQYF. CDR3 in DNA: TGTGCCAGTACCTCCGGGACGACAGGGCTCTACGAGCAGTACTTC. Drawing the rest from reference TRBV19 and TRBJ2-7, the complete variable domain is DGGITQSPKYLFRKEGQNVTLSCEQNLNHDAMYWYRQDPGQGLRLIYYSQIVNDFQKGDIAEGYSVSREKKESFPLTVTSAQKNPTAFYLCASTSGTTGLYEQYFGPGTRLTVT.

The chain employs TRBV7-6 and TRBJ2-2, with no clear D. The CDR3 length is 14 residues. Germline V gives CDR1 SGHVS, CDR2 FNYEAQ. Trimming removed 5 bases at V and 4 bases at J, with 11 bases between. The CDR3 region is CASSVSPSTGELFF. As DNA, the CDR3 is TGTGCCAGCAGCGTAAGCCCTAGCACCGGGGAGCTGTTTTTT.

The rearrangement joins TRBV15 to TRBJ1-5, with TRBD1 matching over 8 bases. V was pared by 8 bases and J by 5 bases, with 5 bases of the junction left unmatched. CDR3 length equals 13 residues. Germline V CDR1 and CDR2: LNHNV, YYDKDF (reference sequence). This chain's CDR3 is CATATGGYQPQHF. The CDR3 bases are TGTGCCACCGCTACAGGGGGATATCAGCCCCAGCATTTT.

The DNA of the CDR3 is TGTGCCAGCAGCTTCGCAAACAGGGGAAATGAAAAACTGTTTTTT. The encoded protein is CASSFANRGNEKLFF. The chain joins TRBV5-6 to TRBJ1-4; 7 bases map to TRBD1. The CDR3 sequence is 15 residues long. Germline V gene sequence: CDR1 SGHDT, CDR2 YYEEEE. V dropped 2 bases and J dropped 5; count of bases not matched to a gene: 6.

V gene TRBV11-2 combines with J gene TRBJ1-6; perhaps TRBD1 as D (5 bases). With 7 bases removed from V and 1 base from J, the gap between germline ends came to 20 bases. The CDR3 loop spans 18 amino acids. The V gene's germline CDR1 is SGHAT and CDR2 FQNNGV. CDR3: CASTLAGERGSYNSPLHF. The CDR3 DNA reads TGTGCCAGCACCCTAGCGGGGGAGAGGGGTTCCTATAATTCACCCCTCCACTTT.

This clone was seen more than once but under ten times. This chain links TRBV29-1 with TRBJ2-1; TRBD2 agrees at 12 bases. The V segment lost 2 bases and the J segment 6 bases; nucleotides outside the gene matches: 2. Germline assignment: CDR1 SQVTM and CDR2 ANQGSEA. CDR3 size: 14 residues. Written as DNA, the CDR3 is TGCAGCGTTGAACGGACTAGCGGGGTCAATGAGCAGTTCTTC. This sequence encodes CSVERTSGVNEQFF.

This clone was found a few times. J is TRBJ2-1 and V is TRBV7-2, with 11 bases aligning to TRBD2. The CDR3 extends over 14 amino acids. V lost 5 bases and J lost 8; bases outside the gene matches: 5. CDR1 is SGHTA, CDR2 FQGNSA, per germline. CDR3 DNA: TGTGCCAGCAGCCCGGGACTAGCGGTCGATGAGCAGTTCTTC. It translates to CASSPGLAVDEQFF.

The V and J genes are TRBV6-1 and TRBJ2-2, with 8 bases aligning to TRBD2. Trimming cost V 5 bases and J 5 bases; bases outside gene matches: 7. There are 15 residues in the CDR3. Germline CDR1 reads MNHNS; CDR2 reads SASEGT. In nucleotides, the CDR3 is TGTGCCAGCAGTACCGGACTAGCTACTACCGGGGAGCTGTTTTTT. Translated, it gives CASSTGLATTGELFF.

This clone was seen a few times. This chain uses TRBV6-1 with TRBJ1-6, with a possible D match to TRBD1 (6 bases). Germline CDR1 reads MNHNS; CDR2 reads SASEGT. V shed 6 bases and J shed 5 bases, with 14 bases lying between them. This CDR3 is built from 15 residues. CDR3 amino acids: CASRTGPGNNSPLHF. CDR3 nucleotide sequence: TGTGCCAGCAGGACAGGCCCAGGAAATAATTCACCCCTCCACTTT.